Listed below are T cell receptor beta chains from one sample, sequenced in a study of identical twins. MiXCR, run by TCRdb on the 5' RACE reads, gives a single entry per CDR3 protein. The table lists around 670,000 distinct CDR3 sequences, approximately 6.1% of them singletons. Sequencing used naive T cells sorted from blood. These receptors were taken from a man aged 18 to 29 in good health. CDR3s include the opening cysteine and the closing phenylalanine or tryptophan.

J: TRBJ2-2
V: TRBV3-1
CDR3: CASSQVTSGSFGELFF

J: TRBJ2-7
V: TRBV28
CDR3: CASSLLIWEGRPYEQYF

J: TRBJ2-7
V: TRBV18
CDR3: CASSPQGAAIPYEQYF

J: TRBJ2-2
V: TRBV12-3/TRBV12-4
CDR3: CASSLDLFSGQKTGELFF

J: TRBJ2-3
V: TRBV20-1
CDR3: CSASLAGGLTDTQYF

J: TRBJ2-1
V: TRBV7-2
CDR3: CASGVITYNEQFF

J: TRBJ2-7
V: TRBV12-3/TRBV12-4
CDR3: CASSLGGSYEQYF

J: TRBJ2-1
V: TRBV6-5
CDR3: CASSYSPRDSSSYNEQFF

J: TRBJ2-7
V: TRBV25-1
CDR3: CASSEAGTYEQYF

J: TRBJ2-2
V: TRBV3-1
CDR3: CATKEGSATSTGELFF

J: TRBJ2-3
V: TRBV20-1
CDR3: CCRSLTRKKPSTDTQYF

J: TRBJ2-1
V: TRBV6-5
CDR3: CASSYPAGGDEQFF

J: TRBJ1-5
V: TRBV7-9
CDR3: CASSHGQGNQPQHF

J: TRBJ1-1
V: TRBV19
CDR3: CASSMSAMNTEAFF

J: TRBJ1-1
V: TRBV6-2/TRBV6-3
CDR3: CASSYPQGGGTEAFF

J: TRBJ2-5
V: TRBV12-3/TRBV12-4
CDR3: CASRGGLQETQYF

J: TRBJ1-3
V: TRBV11-2
CDR3: CASRTLRGSGNTIYF

J: TRBJ2-1
V: TRBV5-1
CDR3: CASSWGTSGSSYNEQFF

J: TRBJ2-2
V: TRBV5-1
CDR3: CASSLGQGSNTGELFF

J: TRBJ2-3
V: TRBV11-3
CDR3: CASSLVDGSTDTQYF

J: TRBJ1-1
V: TRBV29-1
CDR3: CSVVRQLNTEAFF

J: TRBJ1-2
V: TRBV5-6
CDR3: CASSPRRVNYGYTF

J: TRBJ2-3
V: TRBV30
CDR3: CAWQGQGTDTQYF

J: TRBJ2-6
V: TRBV11-3
CDR3: CASSALVREPNVLTF

J: TRBJ2-7
V: TRBV7-2
CDR3: CASSLIPSGGAYEQYF

J: TRBJ2-5
V: TRBV5-5
CDR3: CASSRDKDIILQETQYF

J: TRBJ2-6
V: TRBV12-3/TRBV12-4
CDR3: CASSAPDSYTPGANVLTF

J: TRBJ2-7
V: TRBV4-2
CDR3: CASSHSSGHSYEQYF

J: TRBJ1-2
V: TRBV12-3/TRBV12-4
CDR3: CASRYRPGQGNYGYTF

J: TRBJ1-1
V: TRBV3-1
CDR3: CASSHGEGAFF

J: TRBJ2-1
V: TRBV24-1
CDR3: CATSDASGRVHEQFF

J: TRBJ2-2
V: TRBV7-9
CDR3: CASSPGPDRAWTGELFF

J: TRBJ2-2
V: TRBV4-1
CDR3: CASSPHSGNTGELFF

J: TRBJ2-7
V: TRBV3-1
CDR3: CASSQDLWGGHSYEQYF

J: TRBJ2-1
V: TRBV6-2/TRBV6-3
CDR3: CASSYSLGQSSSYNEQFF

J: TRBJ1-5
V: TRBV6-1
CDR3: CASSEDRAGGNQPQHF

J: TRBJ2-2
V: TRBV27
CDR3: CASSFGSGELFF

J: TRBJ2-5
V: TRBV25-1
CDR3: CASRVAGEETQYF

J: TRBJ2-3
V: TRBV12-3/TRBV12-4
CDR3: CASSLTGTSSTDTQYF

J: TRBJ1-4
V: TRBV5-1
CDR3: CASSLSQPNEKLFF

J: TRBJ2-3
V: TRBV20-1
CDR3: CSAAEATDTQYF

J: TRBJ2-5
V: TRBV4-1
CDR3: CASSQVPTMAEETQYF

J: TRBJ2-1
V: TRBV20-1
CDR3: CSALSGRATEQFF

J: TRBJ2-1
V: TRBV5-4
CDR3: CASSSPGELAGSSYNEQFF

J: TRBJ2-3
V: TRBV25-1
CDR3: CASSERGSLEGTDTQYF

J: TRBJ2-2
V: TRBV5-6
CDR3: CASSFTAGTNTGELFF

J: TRBJ1-1
V: TRBV12-3/TRBV12-4
CDR3: CASTHGGRRSMNTEAFF

J: TRBJ2-7
V: TRBV7-6
CDR3: CASSTAGGDYEQYF

J: TRBJ2-2
V: TRBV15
CDR3: CATSPGGLANTGELFF

J: TRBJ1-1
V: TRBV18
CDR3: CASSPLGQAPGMNTEAFF

J: TRBJ1-6
V: TRBV27
CDR3: CASSFSWAAVVDSPLHF

J: TRBJ2-1
V: TRBV29-1
CDR3: CSVEDQWGNEQFF